This is a list of T cell receptor beta chains from one sample in a study of blood T cell repertoires in COVID-19. Method: immunoSEQ multiplex PCR; TCRdb's copy keeps in-frame clones and lacks some. The sample lists 300,000 to 350,000 clones; 85% to 90% were seen once. Sample: peripheral blood. All receptors come from a woman in her thirties with COVID-19, enrolled during active disease. Each CDR3 is given with its conserved first and last residue. Fields, in order: J gene, V gene, D gene, CDR3 protein, CDR3 DNA. A D gene is named only where the DNA matches it firmly.

>TRBJ2-5|TRBV6-5|.
CASSYAGSETQYF
TGTGCCAGCAGTTACGCAGGGTCTGAGACCCAGTACTTC
>TRBJ2-5|TRBV7-7|TRBD1
CASSQQGLQETQYF
TGTGCCAGCAGCCAACAGGGGCTCCAAGAGACCCAGTACTTC
>TRBJ1-2|TRBV7-9|TRBD1
CASSLRTGSRGYTF
TGTGCCAGCAGCTTAAGGACAGGCTCGAGGGGCTACACCTTC
>TRBJ2-1|TRBV5-1|TRBD2
CASSFSGSAYNEQFF
TGCGCCAGCAGCTTCAGCGGGAGTGCCTACAATGAGCAGTTCTTC
>TRBJ1-2|TRBV30|TRBD1
CAWSGTGVGYGYTF
TGTGCCTGGAGCGGGACAGGGGTGGGCTATGGCTACACCTTC
>TRBJ2-6|TRBV27|.
CASSLSQGLSSGANVLTF
TGTGCCAGCAGTTTATCGCAGGGTCTTAGCTCTGGGGCCAACGTCCTGACTTTC
>TRBJ2-2|TRBV9|TRBD1
CASFRTGAPGELFF
TGTGCCAGCTTCCGGACAGGGGCCCCCGGGGAGCTGTTTTTT
>TRBJ2-1|TRBV5-1|.
CASSSEGTPNYNEQFF
TGCGCCAGCAGCTCGGAGGGGACCCCGAACTACAATGAGCAGTTCTTC
>TRBJ2-3|TRBV2|TRBD2
CASSEGGGGNTQYF
TGTGCCAGCAGTGAAGGTGGGGGGGGGAATACGCAGTATTTT
>TRBJ1-2|TRBV18|.
CASSPQVAGMASNYGYTF
TGTGCCAGCTCACCACAGGTAGCGGGCATGGCGTCGAACTATGGCTACACCTTC
>TRBJ2-1|TRBV10-3|.
CATHRDSVSRNEQFF
TGTGCCACGCACCGGGACTCCGTGTCGAGAAATGAGCAGTTCTTC
>TRBJ2-7|TRBV18|.
CASSPQDSSYEQYF
TGTGCCAGCTCACCTCAGGACAGTTCCTACGAGCAGTACTTC
>TRBJ1-3|TRBV18|TRBD1
CASSPGQEANTIYF
TGTGCCAGCTCACCCGGACAGGAGGCAAACACCATATATTTT